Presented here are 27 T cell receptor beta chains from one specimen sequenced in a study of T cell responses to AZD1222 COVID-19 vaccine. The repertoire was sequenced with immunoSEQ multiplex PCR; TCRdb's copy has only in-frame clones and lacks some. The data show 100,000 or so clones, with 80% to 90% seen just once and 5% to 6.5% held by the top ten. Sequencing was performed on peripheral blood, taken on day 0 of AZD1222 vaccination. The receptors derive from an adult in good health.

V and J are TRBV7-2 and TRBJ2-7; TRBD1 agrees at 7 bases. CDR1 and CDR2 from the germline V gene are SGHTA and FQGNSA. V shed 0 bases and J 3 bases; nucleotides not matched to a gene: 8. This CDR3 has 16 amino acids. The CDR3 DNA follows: TGTGCCAGCAGCTTAGCCACAGGGGTCCCCCTCTACGAGCAGTACTTC. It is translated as CASSLATGVPLYEQYF. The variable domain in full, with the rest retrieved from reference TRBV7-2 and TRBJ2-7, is GAGVSQSPSNKVTEKGKDVELRCDPISGHTALYWYRQSLGQGLEFLIYFQGNSAPDKSGLPSDRFSAERTGGSVSTLTIQRTQQEDSAVYLCASSLATGVPLYEQYFGPGTRLTVT.

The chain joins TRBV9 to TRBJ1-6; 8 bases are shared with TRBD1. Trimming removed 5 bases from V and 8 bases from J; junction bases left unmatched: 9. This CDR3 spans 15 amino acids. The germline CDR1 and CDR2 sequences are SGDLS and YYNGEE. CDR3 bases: TGTGCCAGCAGTCGACTAGGACAGGGCGATTCACCCCTCCACTTT. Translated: CASSRLGQGDSPLHF. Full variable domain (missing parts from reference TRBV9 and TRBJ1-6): DSGVTQTPKHLITATGQRVTLRCSPRSGDLSVYWYQQSLDQGLQFLIQYYNGEERAKGNILERFSAQQFPDLHSELNLSSLELGDSALYFCASSRLGQGDSPLHFGNGTRLTVT.

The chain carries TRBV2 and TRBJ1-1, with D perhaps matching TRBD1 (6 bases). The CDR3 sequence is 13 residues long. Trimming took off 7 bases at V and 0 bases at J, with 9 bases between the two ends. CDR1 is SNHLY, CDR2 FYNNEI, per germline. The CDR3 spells CASKGEMNTEAFF. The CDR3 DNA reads TGTGCCAGCAAGGGGGAGATGAACACTGAAGCTTTCTTT.

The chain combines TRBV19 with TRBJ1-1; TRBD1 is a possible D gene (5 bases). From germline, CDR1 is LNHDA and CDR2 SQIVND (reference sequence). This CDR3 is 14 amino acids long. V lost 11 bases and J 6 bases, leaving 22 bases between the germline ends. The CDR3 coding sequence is TGTGCCGCCCTGGGGGTGCAGGGTTTATCTGAAGCTTTCTTT. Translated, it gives CAALGVQGLSEAFF.

CDR3 protein: CASSYGGQSHGETQYF. In nucleotides, the CDR3 is TGTGCCAGCAGTTACGGCGGACAATCGCACGGGGAGACCCAGTACTTC. V is TRBV6-2 or TRBV6-3 and J is TRBJ2-5, with D possibly being TRBD1 (5 bases). Trimming took off 2 bases at V and 5 bases at J, with 18 bases between the two ends. Germline CDR1 MNHEY, CDR2 SVGEGT. There are 16 residues in the CDR3.

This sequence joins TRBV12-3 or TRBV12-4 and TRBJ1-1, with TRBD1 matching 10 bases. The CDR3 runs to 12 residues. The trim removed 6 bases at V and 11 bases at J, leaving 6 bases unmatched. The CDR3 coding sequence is TGTGCCAGCAGCCGAGACAGGGGGCCGGCTTTCTTT. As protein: CASSRDRGPAFF.

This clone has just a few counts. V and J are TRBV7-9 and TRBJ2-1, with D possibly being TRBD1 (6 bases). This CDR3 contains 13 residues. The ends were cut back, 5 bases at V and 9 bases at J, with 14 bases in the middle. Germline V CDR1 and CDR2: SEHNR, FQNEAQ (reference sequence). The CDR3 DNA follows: TGTGCCAGCAGCCCCTTAGGGGGAATTGAGCAGTTCTTC. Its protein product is CASSPLGGIEQFF.

This chain's CDR3 is CASSLVASGRSSYNEQFF. The CDR3, as DNA: TGTGCCAGCAGCTTAGTGGCTAGCGGGAGGAGCTCCTACAATGAGCAGTTCTTC. The chain links TRBV7-9 to TRBJ2-1; TRBD2 matches at 11 bases. J was trimmed by 0 bases and V by 1 base; bases with no gene match: 5. Germline CDR1 is SEHNR and CDR2 is FQNEAQ (reference sequence). This CDR3 is 18 amino acids long. The full variable domain, in which reference TRBV7-9 and TRBJ2-1 provide the parts outside the CDR3, is DTGVSQNPRHKITKRGQNVTFRCDPISEHNRLYWYRQTLGQGPEFLTYFQNEAQLEKSRLLSDRFSAERPKGSFSTLEIQRTEQGDSAMYLCASSLVASGRSSYNEQFFGPGTRLTVL.

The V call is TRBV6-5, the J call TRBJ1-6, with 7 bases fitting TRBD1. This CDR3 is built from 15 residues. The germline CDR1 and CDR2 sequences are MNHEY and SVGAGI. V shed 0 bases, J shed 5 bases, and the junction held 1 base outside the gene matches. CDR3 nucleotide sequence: TGTGCCAGCAGTTACTCTCAGGGGGATAATTCACCCCTCCACTTT. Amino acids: CASSYSQGDNSPLHF.

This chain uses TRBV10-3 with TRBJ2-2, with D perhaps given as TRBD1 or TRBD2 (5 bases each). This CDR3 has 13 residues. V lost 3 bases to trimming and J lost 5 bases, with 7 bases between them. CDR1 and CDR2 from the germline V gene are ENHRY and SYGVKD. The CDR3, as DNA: TGTGCCATCAGTGACGGGGCGACCGGGGAGCTGTTTTTT. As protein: CAISDGATGELFF.

This CDR3 is CAWSVLSDTQYF. DNA of the CDR3: TGTGCCTGGAGTGTACTATCAGATACGCAGTATTTT. This chain links TRBV30 with TRBJ2-3; D gene unclear. V was clipped by 0 bases and J by 4 bases, with 5 bases between them. The CDR3 has 12 residues. Germline V gene data show CDR1 as GTSNPN and CDR2 as SVGIG (reference sequence).

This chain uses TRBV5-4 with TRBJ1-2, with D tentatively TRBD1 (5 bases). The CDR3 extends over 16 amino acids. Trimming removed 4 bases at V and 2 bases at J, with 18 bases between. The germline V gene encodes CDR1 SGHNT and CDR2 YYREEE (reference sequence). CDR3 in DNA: TGTGCCAGCAGCCTAGCCGCGACAGCCTTCAACTATGGCTACACCTTC. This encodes CASSLAATAFNYGYTF. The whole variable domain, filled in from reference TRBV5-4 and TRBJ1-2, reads ETGVTQSPTHLIKTRGQQVTLRCSSQSGHNTVSWYQQALGQGPQFIFQYYREEENGRGNFPPRFSGLQFPNYSSELNVNALELDDSALYLCASSLAATAFNYGYTFGSGTRLTVV.

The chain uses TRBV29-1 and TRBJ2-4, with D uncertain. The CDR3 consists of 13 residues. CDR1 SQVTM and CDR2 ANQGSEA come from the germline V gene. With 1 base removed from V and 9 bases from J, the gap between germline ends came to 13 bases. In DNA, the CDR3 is TGCAGCGTTGAAGGAATTTTATTTGGCATTCAGTACTTC. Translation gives CSVEGILFGIQYF.

Here the CDR3 reads CASRYSGSTNEQFF. The DNA for the CDR3 is TGTGCCAGCAGGTATAGCGGGAGTACCAATGAGCAGTTCTTC. The chain employs TRBV11-2 and TRBJ2-1, with 9 bases matching TRBD2. After removal of 6 bases from V and 6 bases from J, the junction contained 6 bases not matched to a gene. The CDR3 contains 14 residues. The V gene's germline CDR1 is SGHAT and CDR2 FQNNGV.

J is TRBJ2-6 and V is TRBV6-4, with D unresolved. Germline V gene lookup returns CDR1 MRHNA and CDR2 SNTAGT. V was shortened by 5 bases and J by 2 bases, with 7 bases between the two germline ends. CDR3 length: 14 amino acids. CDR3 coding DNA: TGTGCCAGCAGTCCCCTGACTGGGGCCAACGTCCTGACTTTC. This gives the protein CASSPLTGANVLTF.

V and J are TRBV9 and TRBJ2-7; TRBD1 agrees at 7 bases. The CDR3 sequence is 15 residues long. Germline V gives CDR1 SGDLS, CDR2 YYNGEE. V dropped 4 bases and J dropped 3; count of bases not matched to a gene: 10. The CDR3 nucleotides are TGTGCCAGCAGCACTAGACAGGGTCCAATCTACGAGCAGTACTTC. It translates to CASSTRQGPIYEQYF.

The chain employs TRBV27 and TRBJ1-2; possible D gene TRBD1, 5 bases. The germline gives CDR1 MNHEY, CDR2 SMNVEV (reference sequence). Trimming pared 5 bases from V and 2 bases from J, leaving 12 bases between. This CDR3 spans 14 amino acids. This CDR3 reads CASSVSRDNYGYTF. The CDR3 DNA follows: TGTGCCAGCAGTGTGTCCCGGGACAACTATGGCTACACCTTC.

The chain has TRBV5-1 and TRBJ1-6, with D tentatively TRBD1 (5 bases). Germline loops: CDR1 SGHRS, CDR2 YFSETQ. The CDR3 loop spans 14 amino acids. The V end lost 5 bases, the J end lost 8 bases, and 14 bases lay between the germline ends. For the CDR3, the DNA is TGCGCCAGCAGGTCAGAGGGGAGGGATTCACCCCTCCACTTT. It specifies CASRSEGRDSPLHF.

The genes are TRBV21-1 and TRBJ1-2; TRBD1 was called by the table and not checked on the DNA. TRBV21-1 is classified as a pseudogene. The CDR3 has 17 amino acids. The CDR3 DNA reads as TGTGCCAGCAGCCCTTACCGCAGATTACCAGCTAACTATGGCTACACCTTC. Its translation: CASSPYRRLPANYGYTF.

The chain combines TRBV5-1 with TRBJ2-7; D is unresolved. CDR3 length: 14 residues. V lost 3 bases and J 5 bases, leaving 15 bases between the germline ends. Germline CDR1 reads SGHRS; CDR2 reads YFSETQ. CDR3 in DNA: TGCGCCAGCAGCTCTGGGAACCTCTATGACGAGCAGTACTTC. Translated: CASSSGNLYDEQYF.

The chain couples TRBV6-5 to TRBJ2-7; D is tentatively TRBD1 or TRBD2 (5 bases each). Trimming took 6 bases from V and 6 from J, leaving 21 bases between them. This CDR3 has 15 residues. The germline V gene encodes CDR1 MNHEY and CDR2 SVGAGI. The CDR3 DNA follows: TGTGCCAGCAGACAAGGGGACCCCCCCGAGGGCGAGCAGTACTTC. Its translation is CASRQGDPPEGEQYF.

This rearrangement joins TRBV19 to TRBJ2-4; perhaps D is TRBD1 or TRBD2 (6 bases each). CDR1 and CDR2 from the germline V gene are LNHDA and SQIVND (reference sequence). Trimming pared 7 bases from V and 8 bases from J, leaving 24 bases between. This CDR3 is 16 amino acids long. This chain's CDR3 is CASTDPWDTRGDIQYF. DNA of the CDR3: TGTGCCAGTACCGACCCCTGGGACACCCGCGGGGACATTCAGTACTTC.

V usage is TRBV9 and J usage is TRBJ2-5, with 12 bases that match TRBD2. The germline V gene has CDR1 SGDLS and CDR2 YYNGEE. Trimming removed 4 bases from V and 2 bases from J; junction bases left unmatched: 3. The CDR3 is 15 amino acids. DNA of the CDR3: TGTGCCAGCAGCATCGGACTAGCGGGACAAGAGACCCAGTACTTC. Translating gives CASSIGLAGQETQYF.

CDR3 in amino acids: CASNPGGTSGYGYTF. The CDR3 nucleotides are TGTGCCAGCAATCCGGGGGGGACGTCGGGATATGGCTACACCTTC. The V gene is TRBV6-5, the J gene TRBJ1-2, with D possibly being TRBD1 (5 bases). Trimming pared 7 bases from V and 5 bases from J, leaving 20 bases between. Germline V gene data show CDR1 as MNHEY and CDR2 as SVGAGI. The length of the CDR3 is 15 residues.

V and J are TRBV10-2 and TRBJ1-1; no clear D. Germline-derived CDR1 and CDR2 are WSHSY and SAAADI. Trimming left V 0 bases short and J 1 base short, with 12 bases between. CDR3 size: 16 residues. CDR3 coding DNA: TGCGCCAGCAGTGAGTCGGGTTGGCAGAAGAACACTGAAGCTTTCTTT. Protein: CASSESGWQKNTEAFF.

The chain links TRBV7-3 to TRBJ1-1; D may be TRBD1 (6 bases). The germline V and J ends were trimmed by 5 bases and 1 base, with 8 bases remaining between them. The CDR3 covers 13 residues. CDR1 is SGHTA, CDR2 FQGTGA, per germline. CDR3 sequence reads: CASSPQGNTEAFF. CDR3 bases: TGTGCCAGCAGCCCACAGGGGAACACTGAAGCTTTCTTT.

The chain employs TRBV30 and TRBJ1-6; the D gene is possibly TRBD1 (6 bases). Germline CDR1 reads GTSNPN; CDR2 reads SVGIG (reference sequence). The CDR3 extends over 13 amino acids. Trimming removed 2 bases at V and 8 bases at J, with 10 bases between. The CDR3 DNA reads TGTGCCTGGAGTCCGCCAGGGGATTCACCCCTCCACTTT. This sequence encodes CAWSPPGDSPLHF.